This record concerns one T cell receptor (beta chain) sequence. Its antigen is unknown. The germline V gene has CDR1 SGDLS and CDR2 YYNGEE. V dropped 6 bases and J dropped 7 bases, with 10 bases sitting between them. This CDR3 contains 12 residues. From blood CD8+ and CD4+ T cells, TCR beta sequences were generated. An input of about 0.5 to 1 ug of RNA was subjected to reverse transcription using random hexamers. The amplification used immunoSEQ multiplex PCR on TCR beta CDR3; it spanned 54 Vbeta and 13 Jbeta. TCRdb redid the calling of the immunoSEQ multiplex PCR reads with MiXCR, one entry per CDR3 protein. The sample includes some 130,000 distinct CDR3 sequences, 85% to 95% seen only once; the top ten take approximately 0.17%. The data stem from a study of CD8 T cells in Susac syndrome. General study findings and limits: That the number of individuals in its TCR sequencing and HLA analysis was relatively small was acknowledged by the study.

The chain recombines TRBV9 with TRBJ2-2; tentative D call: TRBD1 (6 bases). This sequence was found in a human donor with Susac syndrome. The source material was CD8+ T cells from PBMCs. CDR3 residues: CASTSGDGELFF. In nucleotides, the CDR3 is TGTGCCAGCACCTCAGGGGACGGGGAGCTGTTTTTT.